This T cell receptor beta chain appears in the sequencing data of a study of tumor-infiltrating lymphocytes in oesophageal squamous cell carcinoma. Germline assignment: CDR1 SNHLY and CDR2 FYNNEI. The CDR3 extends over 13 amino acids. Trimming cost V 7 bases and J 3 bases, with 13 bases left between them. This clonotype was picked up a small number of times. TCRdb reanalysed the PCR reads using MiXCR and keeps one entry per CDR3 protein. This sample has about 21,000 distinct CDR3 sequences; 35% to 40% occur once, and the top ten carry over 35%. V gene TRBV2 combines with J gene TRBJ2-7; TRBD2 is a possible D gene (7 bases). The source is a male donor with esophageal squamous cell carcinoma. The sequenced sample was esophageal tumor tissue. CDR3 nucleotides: TGTGCCAGCACCGGGGGGACAAGCTACGAGCAGTACTTC. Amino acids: CASTGGTSYEQYF.